The source of this T cell receptor beta chain is a study of beta chain features in type 1 diabetes. Expressed TCRB transcripts were sequenced because the isolated RNA had all been reverse transcribed beforehand. Clones were read by immunoSEQ multiplex PCR, and TCRdb kept only the in-frame ones, dropping some. Altogether some 400,000 clones are present, about 16% being singletons, with the ten largest covering approximately 0.02%. Worth noting for this clone: Its target is not known.

Study-wide points: Among patients with Type 1 diabetes, TCRB CDR3s were moderately but significantly shorter in every one of the four CD4+ subsets. Highly expressing activated T cells could be over-counted with a cDNA template.

Germline V gene data show CDR1 as GTSNPN and CDR2 as SVGIG (reference sequence). This CDR3 contains 16 residues. V was trimmed by 2 bases and J by 0 bases, leaving 14 bases between them. The chain uses TRBV30 and TRBJ1-5; tentative D call: TRBD1 (6 bases). This clonotype was sampled from a woman aged 18-29 years in good health. The sample comprised naive CD4+ T cells from blood. The CDR3 bases are TGTGCCTGGAGTAGCCCCCGGACAGCTAGCAATCAGCCCCAGCATTTT. Encoded protein: CAWSSPRTASNQPQHF.